This T cell receptor (beta chain) emerged from a study of persistence of HIV-infected CD4 T cells. This was the immunoSEQ version 4 assay in survey mode. Sequencing used immunoSEQ multiplex PCR; TCRdb keeps in-frame clones, though not all of them. The sample shows about 40,000 clones, roughly 86% of them seen only once. This nonspecific control used anti-CD3/anti-CD28 bead stimulation of CD4+ T cells. Sorting of responding CD4+ T cells relied on upregulated CD40 ligand together with CD69. Plasma HIV-1 RNA stayed below 50 copies/mL for at least 4 years. Study-level findings and limits: Antigen-responding cells were enriched for degenerate expanded CDR3beta sequences.

This clone was found once. What it binds is not known. The sequence came from an adult man with HIV who was CMV-seropositive. The sample was CD4+ T cells sorted from PBMCs after roughly 17-hour stimulation, taken from a patient who received antiretroviral therapy.

As DNA, the CDR3 is TGTGCCTGGAGTGTAGGGACCCCTTTTGGTGGCTACACCTTC. It codes for CAWSVGTPFGGYTF. V usage is TRBV30 and J usage is TRBJ1-2, with a possible D match to TRBD1 (5 bases). The CDR3 loop spans 14 amino acids. Trimming pared 0 bases from V and 7 bases from J, leaving 15 bases between. Germline assignment: CDR1 GTSNPN and CDR2 SVGIG (reference sequence).